The 10 T cell receptor beta chains in this list originate from one sample, sequenced in a study of blood T cell repertoires in COVID-19. Using immunoSEQ multiplex PCR, the repertoire was profiled, and TCRdb retains in-frame clones only, with some absent. The data contain a few hundred thousand clones, 75% to 85% of them singletons. Sequencing was carried out using peripheral blood. All receptors come from a human donor in a cohort sampled during active COVID-19.

This clone was counted a single time. The chain uses TRBV7-3 and TRBJ1-2, with 11 bases matching TRBD1. The CDR3 loop spans 15 amino acids. The ends lost 0 bases at V and 6 bases at J; junction bases unmatched: 3. From germline, CDR1 is SGHTA and CDR2 FQGTGA. The CDR3 DNA follows: TGTGCCAGCAGCTTAACGGCGGACAGGGGGCATGGCTACACCTTC. Its translation: CASSLTADRGHGYTF.

The chain carries TRBV7-6 and TRBJ1-1; the D gene is possibly TRBD1 (5 bases). In germline, CDR1 is SGHVS, CDR2 FNYEAQ. The CDR3 runs 15 residues. V lost 5 bases and J 0 bases, leaving 13 bases between the germline ends. This chain's CDR3 is CASSTLDTLNTEAFF. The DNA for the CDR3 is TGTGCCAGCAGCACCTTGGACACCTTGAACACTGAAGCTTTCTTT.

Only a few counts were recorded for this clone. The V gene is TRBV9, the J gene TRBJ1-1, with unresolved D. Germline CDR1 is SGDLS and CDR2 is YYNGEE. The CDR3 consists of 13 residues. V lost 4 bases to trimming and J lost 0 bases, with 7 bases between them. CDR3 sequence: CASSLEVNTEAFF. CDR3 DNA sequence: TGTGCCAGCAGCCTTGAGGTGAACACTGAAGCTTTCTTT.

This clone was counted between two and nine times. The J gene is TRBJ1-1, the V gene TRBV25-1; perhaps TRBD1 as D (6 bases). The ends were cut back, 4 bases at V and 4 bases at J, with 19 bases in the middle. This CDR3 region has 16 residues. Germline loops: CDR1 MGHDK, CDR2 SYGVNS. CDR3 in DNA: TGTGCCAGCAGTGGGTCAGGGGTGGATCCAGGCACTGAAGCTTTCTTT. This codes for CASSGSGVDPGTEAFF. The full variable domain, its missing parts supplied by reference TRBV25-1 and TRBJ1-1, is EADIYQTPRYLVIGTGKKITLECSQTMGHDKMYWYQQDPGMELHLIHYSYGVNSTEKGDLSSESTVSRIRTEHFPLTLESARPSHTSQYLCASSGSGVDPGTEAFFGQGTRLTVV.

This chain joins TRBV5-1 and TRBJ2-1, with D possibly TRBD2 on 6 matching bases. The V end was cut by 1 base, the J end by 2 bases, with 10 bases between. From germline, CDR1 is SGHRS and CDR2 YFSETQ. This CDR3 contains 15 residues. CDR3 nucleotides: TGCGCCAGCAGCTTGATGGCGGGGACCTACAATGAGCAGTTCTTC. This translates into CASSLMAGTYNEQFF.

The chain recombines TRBV13 with TRBJ1-1, with 8 bases aligning to TRBD1. Trimming took 1 base from V and 2 from J; bases not matched to a gene: 6. Germline V gene sequence: CDR1 PRHDT, CDR2 FYEKMQ (reference sequence). CDR3 length: 16 residues. The CDR3 reads CASSLAGQAKNTEAFF. DNA of the CDR3: TGTGCCAGCAGCTTAGCGGGACAGGCAAAAAACACTGAAGCTTTCTTT.

The chain couples TRBV6-5 to TRBJ2-1; a weak D match, TRBD2 (7 bases). V was shortened by 8 bases and J by 8 bases, with 19 bases between the two germline ends. The length of the CDR3 is 14 residues. CDR1 and CDR2 (germline): MNHEY, SVGAGI. In DNA, the CDR3 is TGTGCCAGCGAAGCTGGTGGGGGGGCCCATGAGCAGTTCTTC. Translated: CASEAGGGAHEQFF.

The chain carries TRBV2 and TRBJ1-2; D unclear. The CDR3 totals 13 residues. V lost 6 bases, J lost 9 bases, and 17 bases lay in between. Germline V gene sequence: CDR1 SNHLY, CDR2 FYNNEI. The CDR3 DNA reads TGTGCCAGCAGCAGAGCAGCGGTTGGGAGCTACACCTTC. Its translation is CASSRAAVGSYTF.

As regards this clone: Compared with germline, one end of the junction differs, possibly owing to a read error. The chain has TRBV4-2 and TRBJ2-7, with 7 bases matching TRBD2. Per germline, CDR1 LGHNA and CDR2 YNFKEQ. CDR3 length: 14 residues. CDR3 sequence reads: CASSQDWSAGPRNF. In DNA form, the CDR3 reads TGTGCCAGCAGCCAAGACTGGTCAGCGGGGCCTCGAAACTTC.

The V gene is TRBV4-2, the J gene TRBJ1-5; a possible D gene is TRBD1 (5 bases). V was trimmed by 5 bases and J by 4 bases, leaving 12 bases between them. The CDR3 runs 14 residues. The germline gives CDR1 LGHNA, CDR2 YNFKEQ. CDR3: CASSERQKNQPQHF. Here the CDR3 DNA reads TGTGCCAGCAGCGAAAGACAGAAGAATCAGCCCCAGCATTTT.